This entry lists 27 T cell receptor beta chains sequenced from one sample in a study of blood T cell repertoires in COVID-19. Sequencing was performed with immunoSEQ multiplex PCR; in TCRdb, only in-frame clones are kept and a portion is missing. The sample includes over 140,000 clones, 75% to 80% of them seen just once. The sequenced sample consisted of peripheral blood. The source of these receptors is a woman between 50 and 59 years old with active or convalescent COVID-19.

This chain joins TRBV2 and TRBJ1-5, with no clear D. There are 15 residues in the CDR3. Per germline, CDR1 SNHLY and CDR2 FYNNEI. With 2 bases removed from V and 0 bases from J, the gap between germline ends came to 8 bases. The CDR3 loop reads CASSENPNSNQPQHF. CDR3 bases: TGTGCCAGCAGTGAAAATCCTAATAGCAATCAGCCCCAGCATTTT.

V usage is TRBV14 and J usage is TRBJ2-3; the D gene is possibly TRBD1 (6 bases). Germline V gives CDR1 SGHDN, CDR2 FVKESK. Between the trimmed V and J ends, which lost 0 bases and 4 bases, there was a span of 8 bases. The CDR3 is made up of 14 amino acids. CDR3 in DNA: TGTGCCAGCAGCCAAGAGTACAGGGCAGATACGCAGTATTTT. Translation: CASSQEYRADTQYF. Variable domain in full (rest from reference TRBV14 and TRBJ2-3): EAGVTQFPSHSVIEKGQTVTLRCDPISGHDNLYWYRRVMGKEIKFLLHFVKESKQDESGMPNNRFLAERTGGTYSTLKVQPAELEDSGVYFCASSQEYRADTQYFGPGTRLTVL.

By share, this clone ranks as medium-sized. This chain joins TRBV19 and TRBJ1-6; D is ambiguous. In germline, CDR1 is LNHDA, CDR2 SQIVND (reference sequence). The CDR3 contains 13 residues. Trimming took off 3 bases at V and 3 bases at J, with 3 bases between the two ends. The CDR3 loop is CASSIYYNSPLHF. The CDR3 DNA reads as TGTGCCAGTAGTATCTACTATAATTCACCCCTCCACTTT.

The chain links TRBV15 to TRBJ1-1; D unclear. Germline loops: CDR1 LNHNV, CDR2 YYDKDF (reference sequence). Trimming removed 1 base from V and 4 bases from J, with 19 bases in between. The CDR3 contains 17 residues. The CDR3 spells CATSRVVGRQVPTEAFF. DNA for the CDR3: TGTGCCACCAGCAGAGTGGTGGGTAGGCAGGTGCCCACTGAAGCTTTCTTT. Full variable domain (missing parts from reference TRBV15 and TRBJ1-1): DAMVIQNPRYQVTQFGKPVTLSCSQTLNHNVMYWYQQKSSQAPKLLFHYYDKDFNNEADTPDNFQSRRPNTSFCFLDIRSPGLGDTAMYLCATSRVVGRQVPTEAFFGQGTRLTVV.

The chain recombines TRBV6-6 with TRBJ1-2, with D perhaps matching TRBD1 (5 bases). The CDR3 is 14 amino acids. V was shortened by 4 bases and J by 2 bases, with 11 bases between the two germline ends. Germline V gene sequence: CDR1 MNHNY, CDR2 SVGAGI (reference sequence). In DNA form, the CDR3 reads TGTGCCAGCAGTTTGGGACTGATGAACTATGGCTACACCTTC. Translating gives CASSLGLMNYGYTF.

The chain joins TRBV29-1 to TRBJ2-1; 8 bases align to TRBD1. The CDR3 contains 15 residues. V lost 7 bases, J lost 7 bases, and 15 bases stayed unmatched. CDR1 is SQVTM and CDR2 is ANQGSEA in the germline V gene. The CDR3 reads CSADRGSSGRNEQFF. Here the CDR3 DNA reads TGCAGCGCTGACAGGGGAAGTTCGGGACGTAATGAGCAGTTCTTC.

The rearrangement links TRBV6-6 to TRBJ2-5; D uncertain. Germline CDR1 reads MNHNY; CDR2 reads SVGAGI (reference sequence). The CDR3 has 14 amino acids. The V end was cut by 1 base, the J end by 1 base, with 7 bases between. CDR3 loop: CASSYWAPQETQYF. In DNA, the CDR3 is TGTGCCAGCAGTTACTGGGCTCCCCAAGAGACCCAGTACTTC.

This clone was counted once. V and J are TRBV6-2 or TRBV6-3 and TRBJ2-3, with TRBD2 identical over 11 bases. J gave up 5 bases and V 5 bases, and 6 bases lay outside the gene matches. Germline CDR1 is MNHEY and CDR2 is SVGEGT. CDR3 size: 15 residues. In nucleotides, the CDR3 is TGTGCCAGCAGTACGGGACTAGCGGTGGTAGATACGCAGTATTTT. Translation gives CASSTGLAVVDTQYF.

This sequence joins TRBV19 and TRBJ1-6; D is uncertain. Germline V gives CDR1 LNHDA, CDR2 SQIVND (reference sequence). V lost 7 bases, J lost 8 bases, and 12 bases lay in between. The length of the CDR3 is 13 residues. The CDR3 spells CASNDRGDSPLHF. The CDR3 coding sequence is TGTGCCAGTAACGATCGGGGTGATTCACCCCTCCACTTT.

The genes are TRBV6-5 and TRBJ1-5, with D maybe TRBD1 (6 bases). Deletions cut 5 bases from V and 0 bases from J, with 11 bases between. CDR3 length: 15 residues. Germline V CDR1 and CDR2: MNHEY, SVGAGI. CDR3 sequence reads: CASSPRGNSNQPQHF. The CDR3, as DNA: TGTGCCAGCAGTCCCAGGGGAAATAGCAATCAGCCCCAGCATTTT.

The rearrangement links TRBV27 to TRBJ2-1; TRBD1 agrees at 9 bases. The CDR3 has 14 amino acids. In germline, CDR1 is MNHEY, CDR2 SMNVEV (reference sequence). V gave up 6 bases and J gave up 5 bases; unmatched junction bases: 5. The CDR3 here is CASRAGTGNNEQFF. The DNA for the CDR3 is TGTGCCAGCAGGGCCGGGACAGGGAACAATGAGCAGTTCTTC.

This chain joins TRBV5-1 and TRBJ2-7, with 7 bases identical to TRBD1. V trimming: 1 base; J trimming: 4 bases; junction bases outside the gene matches: 2. This CDR3 is 13 amino acids long. Germline V gene sequence: CDR1 SGHRS, CDR2 YFSETQ. The CDR3: CASSLTGVYEQYF. CDR3 DNA sequence: TGCGCCAGCAGCTTGACAGGGGTATACGAGCAGTACTTC.

V and J are TRBV9 and TRBJ1-6, with D uncertain. CDR1 is SGDLS, CDR2 YYNGEE, per germline. V dropped 0 bases and J dropped 7 bases, with 5 bases sitting between them. This CDR3 has 13 amino acids. The CDR3 DNA follows: TGTGCCAGCAGCGTAGAGCGGAATTCACCCCTCCACTTT. Translating it yields CASSVERNSPLHF. The full variable domain, completed using reference TRBV9 and TRBJ1-6, is DSGVTQTPKHLITATGQRVTLRCSPRSGDLSVYWYQQSLDQGLQFLIQYYNGEERAKGNILERFSAQQFPDLHSELNLSSLELGDSALYFCASSVERNSPLHFGNGTRLTVT.

The V call is TRBV11-2, the J call TRBJ1-6; D is unresolved. V dropped 5 bases and J dropped 6 bases, with 11 bases sitting between them. CDR1 and CDR2 from the germline V gene are SGHAT and FQNNGV. The CDR3 loop spans 14 amino acids. The CDR3, as DNA: TGTGCCAGCAGCCCGATAGAGGGTAATTCACCCCTCCACTTT. Its translation is CASSPIEGNSPLHF.

This sequence joins TRBV27 and TRBJ2-3, with 13 bases lining up with TRBD2. Per the germline V gene, CDR1 is MNHEY and CDR2 is SMNVEV (reference sequence). V dropped 6 bases and J dropped 3; count of bases not matched to a gene: 6. The CDR3 extends over 16 amino acids. This CDR3 reads CASRTSGRPGTDTQYF. The DNA of the CDR3 is TGTGCCAGCAGGACTAGCGGGAGGCCTGGGACAGATACGCAGTATTTT.

The chain combines TRBV7-2 with TRBJ1-1, with D tentatively TRBD1 (5 bases). CDR1 and CDR2 from the germline V gene are SGHTA and FQGNSA. The CDR3 is made up of 11 amino acids. Trimming pared 3 bases from V and 13 bases from J, leaving 12 bases between. The CDR3 sequence is CASSFGALDFF. Written as DNA, the CDR3 is TGTGCCAGCAGCTTTGGGGCCCTAGATTTCTTT.

V is TRBV28 and J is TRBJ1-2, with unresolved D. Per the germline V gene, CDR1 is MDHEN and CDR2 is SYDVKM. This CDR3 comprises 15 residues. Trimming stripped 1 base from V and 4 bases from J, with 13 bases between. The CDR3 loop is CASSLLEGRGYGYTF. DNA of the CDR3: TGTGCCAGCAGTTTATTGGAGGGTCGGGGCTATGGCTACACCTTC.

V gene TRBV30 combines with J gene TRBJ2-5; TRBD1 agrees at 9 bases. The CDR3 has 19 residues. V was clipped by 1 base and J by 4 bases; unmatched bases: 19. The germline V gene encodes CDR1 GTSNPN and CDR2 SVGIG (reference sequence). The CDR3 sequence is CAWSGAYPGQGRRRETQYF. The CDR3 DNA reads TGTGCCTGGAGTGGGGCATACCCGGGACAGGGTAGGAGGAGAGAGACCCAGTACTTC. The entire variable domain, with the rest obtained from reference TRBV30 and TRBJ2-5, is as follows: SQTIHQWPATLVQPVGSPLSLECTVEGTSNPNLYWYRQAAGRGLQLLFYSVGIGQISSEVPQNLSASRPQDRQFILSSKKLLLSDSGFYLCAWSGAYPGQGRRRETQYFGPGTRLLVL.

V gene TRBV2 combines with J gene TRBJ2-4; tentatively, D is TRBD1 (5 bases). CDR1 and CDR2 (germline): SNHLY, FYNNEI. The V end was cut by 6 bases, the J end by 13 bases, with 10 bases between. The CDR3 sequence is 10 residues long. The CDR3 nucleotides are TGTGCCAGCAGCCAGGACACGCAGTACTTC. Translation: CASSQDTQYF.

The table lists this clone with a few counts. The rearrangement links TRBV9 to TRBJ1-6, with D possibly being TRBD1 (5 bases). This CDR3 is built from 15 residues. Trimming took off 5 bases at V and 6 bases at J, with 15 bases between the two ends. Germline V gene data show CDR1 as SGDLS and CDR2 as YYNGEE. In DNA form, the CDR3 reads TGTGCCAGCAGTGGGGCGCACCCGGTTAATTCACCCCTCCACTTT. Translated, it gives CASSGAHPVNSPLHF. The variable domain in full, with the rest retrieved from reference TRBV9 and TRBJ1-6, is DSGVTQTPKHLITATGQRVTLRCSPRSGDLSVYWYQQSLDQGLQFLIQYYNGEERAKGNILERFSAQQFPDLHSELNLSSLELGDSALYFCASSGAHPVNSPLHFGNGTRLTVT.

The gene calls are TRBV7-3 and TRBJ2-7, with 8 bases fitting TRBD2. The CDR3 contains 15 residues. After removal of 3 bases from V and 2 bases from J, the junction contained 6 bases not matched to a gene. From germline, CDR1 is SGHTA and CDR2 FQGTGA. In nucleotides, the CDR3 is TGTGCCAGCAGCTTGAGCGGGAGAGGACCCTACGAGCAGTACTTC. Residues: CASSLSGRGPYEQYF.

The rearrangement joins TRBV7-2 to TRBJ2-4; D is perhaps TRBD2 (5 bases). V lost 3 bases, J lost 2 bases, and 11 bases lay in between. This CDR3 comprises 15 residues. The germline V gene has CDR1 SGHTA and CDR2 FQGNSA. The CDR3 loop is CASSFPGVSKNIQYF. In nucleotides, the CDR3 is TGTGCCAGCAGCTTCCCCGGGGTCTCCAAAAACATTCAGTACTTC.

This sequence joins TRBV6-1 and TRBJ1-1; TRBD1 agrees at 7 bases. CDR3 length equals 15 residues. Unmatched junction bases numbered 6, after V lost 3 bases and J lost 2 bases. The germline V gene encodes CDR1 MNHNS and CDR2 SASEGT. The CDR3 spells CASSETGFENTEAFF. CDR3 in DNA: TGTGCCAGCAGTGAGACAGGGTTTGAAAACACTGAAGCTTTCTTT.

The V gene is TRBV6-5, the J gene TRBJ1-5; D is unclear. The germline gives CDR1 MNHEY, CDR2 SVGAGI. The CDR3 loop spans 14 amino acids. V was pared by 6 bases and J by 5 bases, with 14 bases between. The CDR3 bases are TGTGCCAGCAGAAGAAGAGGGTCGTATCAGCCCCAGCATTTT. Translated, it gives CASRRRGSYQPQHF.

The V and J genes are TRBV19 and TRBJ1-3; D is undetermined. The germline V gene encodes CDR1 LNHDA and CDR2 SQIVND (reference sequence). With 5 bases removed from V and 4 bases from J, the gap between germline ends came to 9 bases. The CDR3 is 13 amino acids. The CDR3 loop is CASSLNPGNTIYF. Here the CDR3 DNA reads TGTGCCAGTAGTCTAAATCCGGGAAACACCATATATTTT.

A single count supports this clone. The chain employs TRBV18 and TRBJ2-1; a possible D gene is TRBD1 (6 bases). The V gene lost 3 bases and the J gene lost 0 bases, with 9 bases spanning the gap. The germline gives CDR1 KGHSH, CDR2 LQKENI. This CDR3 comprises 15 residues. DNA for the CDR3: TGTGCCAGCTCACCCGGGACACTCTCCTACAATGAGCAGTTCTTC. It translates to CASSPGTLSYNEQFF.

The chain couples TRBV19 to TRBJ1-1; 7 bases fit TRBD1. The CDR3 runs to 14 residues. Unmatched junction bases numbered 10, after V lost 7 bases and J lost 5 bases. Germline CDR1 is LNHDA and CDR2 is SQIVND (reference sequence). The DNA of the CDR3 is TGTGCCAGTACCGCTCGACAGGGAGGAACTGAAGCTTTCTTT. It codes for CASTARQGGTEAFF.